The 10 T cell receptor beta chains presented below share a single source sample, sequenced in a study of blood T cell repertoires in COVID-19. Data came from immunoSEQ multiplex PCR; TCRdb stores just in-frame clones and leaves some out. The sample gives some 120,000 clones, under 95% of which show up once; roughly 4.8% is in the top ten. The sequenced sample was peripheral blood. The receptors shown here come from a man in his 60s with COVID-19, enrolled during active disease.

The V and J genes are TRBV7-8 and TRBJ2-7; the D gene is possibly TRBD2 (5 bases). The V and J ends lost 1 base and 6 bases respectively, with 7 bases between them. The germline V gene encodes CDR1 SGHVS and CDR2 FQNEAQ. The CDR3 length is 12 residues. The CDR3 loop reads CASSLDRGEQYF. CDR3 DNA: TGTGCCAGCAGCTTAGACCGGGGCGAGCAGTACTTC.

The V and J genes are TRBV30 and TRBJ1-6; no firm D call. The CDR3 length is 13 residues. Trimming removed 7 bases from V and 3 bases from J, with 10 bases in between. Per the germline V gene, CDR1 is GTSNPN and CDR2 is SVGIG (reference sequence). The CDR3, as DNA: TGTGCCTCCGGACTCCACTATAATTCACCCCTCCACTTT. As protein: CASGLHYNSPLHF.

This chain uses TRBV28 with TRBJ1-2; D remains ambiguous. V lost 8 bases to trimming and J lost 7 bases, with 14 bases between them. The germline V gene has CDR1 MDHEN and CDR2 SYDVKM. The CDR3 is 12 amino acids. The CDR3 sequence is CASLEGEGGYTF. The CDR3 bases are TGTGCCAGCTTGGAGGGTGAGGGTGGCTACACCTTC.

This clone was recorded only once. V is TRBV10-1 and J is TRBJ2-3; tentative D call: TRBD2 (5 bases). Looked up from germline, CDR1 is WNHNN and CDR2 is SYGVQD (reference sequence). V gave up 3 bases and J gave up 8 bases, with 12 bases separating them. The CDR3 is 13 residues long. The CDR3 spells CASSEFSAGTQYF. The CDR3 DNA reads as TGCGCCAGCAGTGAATTTAGCGCCGGTACGCAGTATTTT.

The gene calls are TRBV24-1 and TRBJ1-2, with no clear D. The germline gives CDR1 KGHDR, CDR2 SFDVKD. V lost 3 bases to trimming and J lost 7 bases, with 8 bases between them. This CDR3 is 12 amino acids long. For the CDR3, the DNA is TGTGCCACCAGTGATACGACAAGTGGCTACACCTTC. Its protein is CATSDTTSGYTF.

This rearrangement joins TRBV19 to TRBJ1-2, with D unclear. CDR3 length: 14 amino acids. The germline V gene has CDR1 LNHDA and CDR2 SQIVND (reference sequence). V was cut by 5 bases and J by 6 bases, with 16 bases left in between. The CDR3 DNA reads TGTGCCAGTAGTTATGCCTCGGAGGCCGATGGCTACACCTTC. This sequence encodes CASSYASEADGYTF.

The CDR3: CASSYSPLAGLYNEQFF. CDR3 DNA sequence: TGTGCCAGCAGTTACTCCCCCCTAGCGGGGCTCTACAATGAGCAGTTCTTC. The chain carries TRBV6-2 or TRBV6-3 and TRBJ2-1, with 9 bases matching TRBD2. This CDR3 has 17 amino acids. Per germline, CDR1 MNHEY and CDR2 SVGEGT. J was trimmed by 3 bases and V by 0 bases; bases with no gene match: 6.

There are a few counts of this clone. The rearrangement joins TRBV12-3 or TRBV12-4 to TRBJ1-2; D call uncertain. The V end lost 5 bases, the J end lost 5 bases, and 9 bases lay between the germline ends. The CDR3 is made up of 12 amino acids. CDR3 coding DNA: TGTGCCAGCAGTCCTAACCATTATGGCTACACCTTC. Amino acid sequence: CASSPNHYGYTF.

The CDR3 loop reads CAISEKQRETGAYEQYF. The CDR3 DNA follows: TGTGCCATCAGTGAGAAACAGAGGGAGACTGGAGCCTACGAGCAGTACTTC. J is TRBJ2-7 and V is TRBV10-3; maybe TRBD2 (5 bases). V was pared by 2 bases and J by 2 bases, with 19 bases between. Germline V gene sequence: CDR1 ENHRY, CDR2 SYGVKD. CDR3 length: 17 residues.

The V and J genes are TRBV7-3 and TRBJ2-1, with D perhaps TRBD1 (6 bases). Trimming pared 5 bases from V and 0 bases from J, leaving 11 bases between. This CDR3 is 15 amino acids long. Germline lookup yields CDR1 SGHTA and CDR2 FQGTGA. The CDR3 DNA reads as TGTGCCAGCAGCGCACAGGGCAGCTCCTACAATGAGCAGTTCTTC. Translating gives CASSAQGSSYNEQFF.